Below, 3 T cell receptor beta chains from the same sample are listed, as sequenced in a study of T-cell reconstitution after alpha-beta-depleted transplantation in children (dated by TCRdb to 2016 to 2018). Preparation of the library involved PCR. Sequenced using an Illumina HiSeq 2500. Molecular barcoding was employed in the preparation of TCR libraries, with unique molecular identifiers being used to normalize TCRbeta repertoire quantification. The public reads were reprocessed in TCRdb via fastp at Q25 and MiXCR, keeping in-frame beta chains. Rows with a matching CDR3 protein are joined into one entry that keeps the most common DNA and genes. Counted in this sample were 750,000 to 950,000 distinct CDR3 sequences; roughly 15% of them appeared once. The top ten hold approximately 5% of the sample. The treatment or condition label, read with the paper, signifies: allogeneic hematopoietic cell transplantation with graft depleted of TCRalphabeta T cells and CD19 B cells.

The sample consisted of PBMCs, mostly from graft donor cells, taken 360 days after TCRalphabeta/CD19-depleted stem cell transplant. These receptors came from a male patient under 18 who had a stem cell transplant for acute lymphoblastic leukemia, so the T cells may come from the graft donor.

The V and J genes are TRBV20-1 and TRBJ1-1; D call uncertain. Trimming took off 0 bases at V and 2 bases at J, with 13 bases between the two ends. Per germline, CDR1 DFQATT and CDR2 SNEGSKA (reference sequence). The CDR3 is 15 residues long. The CDR3 loop is CSARDSPRSNTEAFF. The DNA of the CDR3 is TGCAGTGCTAGAGATTCGCCCCGTTCTAACACTGAAGCTTTCTTT.

V and J are TRBV5-1 and TRBJ2-5, with D hard to call. The CDR3 has 13 residues. Germline assignment: CDR1 SGHRS and CDR2 YFSETQ. V was pared by 2 bases and J by 1 base, with 6 bases between. DNA of the CDR3: TGCGCCAGCAGCTTTACACTCCAAGAGACCCAGTACTTC. It translates to CASSFTLQETQYF. Full variable domain (outside the CDR3, taken from reference TRBV5-1 and TRBJ2-5): KAGVTQTPRYLIKTRGQQVTLSCSPISGHRSVSWYQQTPGQGLQFLFEYFSETQRNKGNFPGRFSGRQFSNSRSEMNVSTLELGDSALYLCASSFTLQETQYFGPGTRLLVL.

This clonotype occurred many times. This chain links TRBV4-2 with TRBJ2-7; D may be TRBD2 (5 bases). CDR3 length: 14 amino acids. From germline, CDR1 is LGHNA and CDR2 YNFKEQ. Deletions cut 0 bases from V and 3 bases from J, with 9 bases between. Here the CDR3 DNA reads TGTGCCAGCAGCCAAGATCGGACTGACTACGAGCAGTACTTC. Translated: CASSQDRTDYEQYF.